A single sample gave rise to the 4 T cell receptor beta chains below, sequenced in a study of shared clonotypes between healthy human individuals. The assay was immunoSEQ multiplex PCR, and TCRdb's table has in-frame clones only and misses some. Of roughly 2 million clones listed, approximately 96% are singletons. Material: naive CD4+ T cells sorted from blood. Subset: CD45RA+ positively selected. The receptors were sampled from a man between 18 and 35 years old in good health.

This rearrangement joins TRBV2 to TRBJ2-3, with D perhaps matching TRBD1 (5 bases). V was cut by 1 base and J by 2 bases, with 16 bases left in between. The CDR3 length is 17 residues. The germline gives CDR1 SNHLY, CDR2 FYNNEI. CDR3 protein: CASSEDDSVRYTDTQYF. DNA for the CDR3: TGTGCCAGCAGTGAAGACGACAGTGTGAGGTACACAGATACGCAGTATTTT.

The V and J genes are TRBV30 and TRBJ1-2; 7 bases line up with TRBD1. This CDR3 is built from 14 residues. CDR1 GTSNPN and CDR2 SVGIG come from the germline V gene (reference sequence). V lost 0 bases, J lost 6 bases, and 7 bases stayed unmatched. CDR3 bases: TGTGCCTGGAGTGTCAGCCAGGGGGTTCATGGCTACACCTTC. Its protein product is CAWSVSQGVHGYTF. Filled out from reference TRBV30 and TRBJ1-2, the complete variable domain reads SQTIHQWPATLVQPVGSPLSLECTVEGTSNPNLYWYRQAAGRGLQLLFYSVGIGQISSEVPQNLSASRPQDRQFILSSKKLLLSDSGFYLCAWSVSQGVHGYTFGSGTRLTVV.

This chain connects TRBV19 to TRBJ2-5, with TRBD2 matching over 9 bases. The germline CDR1 and CDR2 sequences are LNHDA and SQIVND (reference sequence). The V and J ends lost 1 base and 5 bases, in that order; junction bases with no gene match: 11. The CDR3 totals 17 residues. The CDR3 nucleotides are TGTGCCAGTAGTATAGGAGCGGCGGCGGGAGGGGCGGAGACCCAGTACTTC. Translation gives CASSIGAAAGGAETQYF.

On this clone itself: Other DNA sequences in the same sample also yield this CDR3. CDR3 sequence (DNA): TGTGCCAGCAGCGTTGGGCCGACCAACACTGAAGCTTTCTTT. Its protein is CASSVGPTNTEAFF. The V and J genes are TRBV9 and TRBJ1-1; D is undetermined. There are 14 residues in the CDR3. Germline CDR1 SGDLS, CDR2 YYNGEE. The V gene lost 2 bases and the J gene lost 2 bases, with 10 bases spanning the gap. Together with reference TRBV9 and TRBJ1-1, the CDR3 gives the full variable domain: DSGVTQTPKHLITATGQRVTLRCSPRSGDLSVYWYQQSLDQGLQFLIQYYNGEERAKGNILERFSAQQFPDLHSELNLSSLELGDSALYFCASSVGPTNTEAFFGQGTRLTVV.